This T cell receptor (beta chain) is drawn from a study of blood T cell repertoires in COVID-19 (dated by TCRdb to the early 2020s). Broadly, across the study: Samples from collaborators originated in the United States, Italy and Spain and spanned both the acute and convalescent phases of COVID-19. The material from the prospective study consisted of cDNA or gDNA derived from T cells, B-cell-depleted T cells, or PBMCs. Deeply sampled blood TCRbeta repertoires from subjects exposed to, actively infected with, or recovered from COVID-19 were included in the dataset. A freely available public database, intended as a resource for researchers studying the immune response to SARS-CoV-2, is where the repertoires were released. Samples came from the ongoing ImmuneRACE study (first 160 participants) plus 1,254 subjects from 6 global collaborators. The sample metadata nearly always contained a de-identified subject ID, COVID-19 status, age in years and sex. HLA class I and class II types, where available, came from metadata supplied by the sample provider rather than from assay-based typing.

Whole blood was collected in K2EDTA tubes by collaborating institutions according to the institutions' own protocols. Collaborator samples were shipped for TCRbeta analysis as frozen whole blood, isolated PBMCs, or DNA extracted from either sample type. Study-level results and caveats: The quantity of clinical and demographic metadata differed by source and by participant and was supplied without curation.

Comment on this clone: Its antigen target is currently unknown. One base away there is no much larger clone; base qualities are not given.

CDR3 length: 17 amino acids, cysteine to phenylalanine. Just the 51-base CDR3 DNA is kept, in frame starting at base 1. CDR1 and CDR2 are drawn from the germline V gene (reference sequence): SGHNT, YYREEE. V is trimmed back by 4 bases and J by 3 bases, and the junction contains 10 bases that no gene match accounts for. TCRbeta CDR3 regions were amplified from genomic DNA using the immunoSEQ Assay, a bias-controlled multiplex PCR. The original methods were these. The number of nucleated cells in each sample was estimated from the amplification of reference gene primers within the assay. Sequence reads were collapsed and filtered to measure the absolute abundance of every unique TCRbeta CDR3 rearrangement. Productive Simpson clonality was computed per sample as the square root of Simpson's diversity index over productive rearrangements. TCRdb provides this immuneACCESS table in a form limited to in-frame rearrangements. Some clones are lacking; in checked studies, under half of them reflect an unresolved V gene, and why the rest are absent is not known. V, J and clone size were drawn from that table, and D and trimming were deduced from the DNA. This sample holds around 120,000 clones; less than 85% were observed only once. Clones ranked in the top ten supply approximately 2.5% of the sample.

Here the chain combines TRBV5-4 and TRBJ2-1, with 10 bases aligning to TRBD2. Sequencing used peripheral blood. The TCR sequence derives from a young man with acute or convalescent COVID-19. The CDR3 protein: CASSPSSGGRLYNEQFF. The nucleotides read TGTGCCAGCAGCCCATCTAGCGGGGGCCGACTCTACAATGAGCAGTTCTTC.